This TCR beta chain comes out of a study of T-cell reconstitution after alpha-beta-depleted transplantation in children. CDR1 is SNHLY and CDR2 is FYNNEI in the germline V gene. The CDR3 is made up of 14 amino acids. Unmatched junction bases numbered 9, after V lost 6 bases and J lost 5 bases. This sample's TCRbeta library carried unique molecular identifier barcodes. TCRdb re-called the PCR reads through MiXCR, storing one row per CDR3 protein. The sample consists of a few hundred thousand distinct CDR3 sequences, 10% to 15% of them appearing once. Sequencing used PBMCs, mostly from graft donor cells, obtained 360 days after TCRalphabeta/CD19-depleted stem cell transplant. V gene TRBV2 combines with J gene TRBJ2-5; 7 bases map to TRBD2. The receptor was isolated from a male patient aged 10 to 17 who had a stem cell transplant for acute myeloid leukemia, so the T cells may come from the graft donor. The CDR3 DNA is TGTGCCAGCAGGGATGGACTAGTCAAGGAGACCCAGTACTTC. Amino acids: CASRDGLVKETQYF.